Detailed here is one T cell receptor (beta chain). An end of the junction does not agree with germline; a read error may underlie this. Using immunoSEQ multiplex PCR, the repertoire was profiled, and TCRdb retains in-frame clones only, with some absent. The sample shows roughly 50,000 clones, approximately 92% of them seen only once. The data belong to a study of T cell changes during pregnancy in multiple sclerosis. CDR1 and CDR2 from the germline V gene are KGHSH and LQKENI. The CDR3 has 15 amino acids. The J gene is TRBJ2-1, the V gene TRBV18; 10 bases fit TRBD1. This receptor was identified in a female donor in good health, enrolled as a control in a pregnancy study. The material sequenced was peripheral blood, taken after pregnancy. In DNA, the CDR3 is TGTGCCAGCTCACCGACGGGACAGGGGCGCAATGAACAGTTCTTC. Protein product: CASSPTGQGRNEQFF.